This entry concerns a single TCR beta chain. Its antigen is unidentified. The PCR was carried out with 60 Vbeta primers and 13 Jbeta primers. Here immunoSEQ multiplex PCR was the method, and the copy in TCRdb shows in-frame clones only, minus some. Of 150,000 to 250,000 clones listed, 70% to 90% were seen once; the top ten hold 2% to 2.5%. J gave up 4 bases and V 5 bases, and 4 bases lay outside the gene matches. The V gene's germline CDR1 is GTSNPN and CDR2 SVGIG (reference sequence). The CDR3 is made up of 15 amino acids. This entry is derived from a study of cytomegalovirus exposure and HLA in healthy donors. Turning to the study itself: Sequencing of roughly 180 million T cells in an earlier analysis found around 120 million unique TCR beta sequences.

Overall study results and limits: Exclusion applied to some V segments, including TRBV6-2 and TRBV6-3, as they were indistinguishable. Reports showed the classifier diagnosing cytomegalovirus status with high specificity and sensitivity. Across HLA loci, a later analysis found differing TCR association rates, with DRB1 most and HLA-C fewest.

V is TRBV30 and J is TRBJ2-6; 11 bases are a match to TRBD1. The sequencing sample was made of PBMCs. The clonotype originates from a woman between 50 and 59 years old in good health and CMV-seronegative. CDR3 nucleotides: TGTGCCTGGGGACAGGGGGCGGGGGGGGCCAACGTCCTGACTTTC. Its translation: CAWGQGAGGANVLTF.